Each of the 9 T cell receptor beta chains below was sequenced from the same sample in a study of vaccination and CD4 T cells after COVID-19. The antigens these receptors bind are not known. The Oncomine TCR Beta short-read assay was what sequenced the DNA obtained from cultured CD4+ T cells. Via MiXCR, TCRdb re-called the PCR reads, giving one row per CDR3 protein. Here the sample spans about 10,000 distinct CDR3 sequences, 70% to 75% being singletons. Treatment specified: approximately nine-day PBMC culture with coronavirus spike peptide pools or control peptides (ViraFEST assay). The specimen sequenced was CD4+ T cells from blood, cultured in vitro. The receptors stem from a human donor who had recovered from COVID-19.

CDR3: CASSFSGLEDEQFF. In DNA form, the CDR3 reads TGTGCCAGCAGCTTTTCGGGACTAGAAGATGAGCAGTTCTTC. The chain couples TRBV7-9 to TRBJ2-1; 8 bases match TRBD2. The junction had 6 bases not matched to a gene; V was cut back by 3 bases and J by 8 bases. The CDR3 has 14 amino acids. CDR1 and CDR2 (germline): SEHNR, FQNEAQ (reference sequence).

This clonotype occurred once. V usage is TRBV24-1 and J usage is TRBJ2-7; D not certain. V lost 3 bases and J lost 1, with 12 bases in between. Per germline, CDR1 KGHDR and CDR2 SFDVKD. The CDR3 covers 15 residues. The CDR3 region is CATSDPRTRSYEQYF. The CDR3 coding sequence is TGTGCCACCAGTGATCCCCGGACGCGGTCCTACGAGCAGTACTTC.

V and J are TRBV2 and TRBJ1-2; no firm D call. Germline-derived CDR1 and CDR2 are SNHLY and FYNNEI. CDR3 length equals 16 residues. V lost 0 bases, J lost 4 bases, and 15 bases lay in between. The CDR3 protein is CASSEARLPRSYGYTF. The CDR3 coding sequence is TGTGCCAGCAGTGAAGCGAGACTTCCGAGGAGCTATGGCTACACCTTC.

This chain uses TRBV30 with TRBJ1-2; TRBD1 might be the D (5 bases). Trimming removed 0 bases from V and 2 bases from J, with 16 bases in between. There are 16 residues in the CDR3. Germline lookup yields CDR1 GTSNPN and CDR2 SVGIG (reference sequence). CDR3 coding DNA: TGTGCCTGGAGTGTACAGCCCCGGGCAGGGAACTATGGCTACACCTTC. The encoded protein is CAWSVQPRAGNYGYTF. The full variable domain, rest sourced from reference TRBV30 and TRBJ1-2, is SQTIHQWPATLVQPVGSPLSLECTVEGTSNPNLYWYRQAAGRGLQLLFYSVGIGQISSEVPQNLSASRPQDRQFILSSKKLLLSDSGFYLCAWSVQPRAGNYGYTFGSGTRLTVV.

The rearrangement joins TRBV7-2 to TRBJ1-5; no firm D call. Germline-derived CDR1 and CDR2 are SGHTA and FQGNSA. V lost 5 bases and J lost 4, with 6 bases in between. The CDR3 sequence is 12 residues long. DNA of the CDR3: TGTGCCAGCAGCCCCGTGAATCAGCCCCAGCATTTT. Translating gives CASSPVNQPQHF.

The rearrangement uses TRBV20-1 and TRBJ1-1; D gene ambiguous. The CDR3 loop spans 12 amino acids. V was trimmed by 3 bases and J by 9 bases, leaving 14 bases between them. Per the germline V gene, CDR1 is DFQATT and CDR2 is SNEGSKA (reference sequence). DNA for the CDR3: TGCAGTGCTAGTTCTGGCGGCAGCCAAGCTTTCTTT. Protein: CSASSGGSQAFF.

On this clonotype: This may come from a read error, since a much larger clone is one base off. This sequence joins TRBV24-1 and TRBJ2-1; 11 positions match TRBD2. This CDR3 spans 16 amino acids. Germline V CDR1 and CDR2: KGHDR, SFDVKD. The CDR3 region has the DNA TGTGCCACCAGTGACCCTAGCGGGAGGTCCTACAAAGAGCAGTTCTTC. As protein: CATSDPSGRSYKEQFF.

This chain links TRBV6-2 or TRBV6-3 with TRBJ2-7, with D tentatively TRBD1 (5 bases). Looked up from germline, CDR1 is MNHEY and CDR2 is SVGEGT. The CDR3 consists of 15 residues. V was clipped by 2 bases and J by 0 bases, with 11 bases between them. In DNA form, the CDR3 reads TGTGCCAGCAGTTACGGTGGACACAGCTCCTACGAGCAGTACTTC. It translates to CASSYGGHSSYEQYF.

The rearrangement uses TRBV7-2 and TRBJ2-5; D is perhaps TRBD1 (5 bases). The V gene lost 3 bases and the J gene lost 1 base, with 12 bases spanning the gap. This CDR3 has 15 amino acids. Germline loops: CDR1 SGHTA, CDR2 FQGNSA. CDR3 sequence (DNA): TGTGCCAGCAGCTTTGCAGGGTTTAGCCAAGAGACCCAGTACTTC. Translation gives CASSFAGFSQETQYF.